This T cell receptor beta chain was captured in a study of T cells after yellow fever vaccination. Across the study: SMART-Seq v4 Ultra Low Input prepared the low-cell-number fractions.

Study findings and constraints: Contaminants from the bulk population, in the form of abundant clonotypes, could be found in FACS-sorted repertoires. Boosting was followed by the reappearance of most primary-vaccination clones (roughly 95% CD4, about 88% CD8).

The CDR3 extends over 15 amino acids. Germline assignment: CDR1 MNHNS and CDR2 SASEGT. Between the trimmed V and J ends, which lost 4 bases and 0 bases, there was a span of 9 bases. This clonotype came up a few times. The TCR cDNA carried a universal primer site and UMIs from 5'RACE template switching. TCRdb analysed the 5' RACE reads with MiXCR anew, one entry per CDR3 protein. The sample holds some 100,000 distinct CDR3 sequences, about 8.2% seen once. The genes are TRBV6-1 and TRBJ2-2; D unclear. This clonotype originated in a young man who received the YFV17D yellow fever vaccine. Sequencing was performed on CD8+ T cells not binding an NS4B(214-222) dextramer, sorted from PBMCs, taken about 2 weeks after the first yellow fever vaccination. The CDR3 loop is CASSGRAANTGELFF. The CDR3, as DNA: TGTGCCAGCAGTGGAAGGGCGGCGAACACCGGGGAGCTGTTTTTT.